One and the same sample provided the 26 T cell receptor beta chains below, sequenced in a study of blood T cell repertoires in COVID-19. Clones were sequenced by immunoSEQ multiplex PCR, and TCRdb holds only the in-frame ones, with some missing. There are over 60,000 clones in the sample; 84% occur only once, and about 10% lies in the top ten. The specimen sequenced was peripheral blood. The receptor source for this set is a human donor in a cohort sampled during active COVID-19.

The rearrangement links TRBV2 to TRBJ2-2, with D possibly TRBD2 on 7 matching bases. This CDR3 is built from 13 residues. Germline values: CDR1 SNHLY, CDR2 FYNNEI. CDR3 region: CALRGARTGELFF. DNA of the CDR3: TGTGCTCTCCGGGGGGCGCGCACCGGGGAGCTGTTTTTT.

V is TRBV7-3 and J is TRBJ2-2, with no clear D. Germline V gives CDR1 SGHTA, CDR2 FQGTGA. CDR3 length: 16 residues. Trimming pared 2 bases from V and 0 bases from J, leaving 10 bases between. The CDR3 bases are TGTGCCAGCAGCTTATTTGGCACCGCGAACACCGGGGAGCTGTTTTTT. Translating gives CASSLFGTANTGELFF.

J is TRBJ2-1 and V is TRBV7-9, with D possibly being TRBD1 (6 bases). CDR1 is SEHNR, CDR2 FQNEAQ, per germline (reference sequence). The CDR3 extends over 17 amino acids. Trimming removed 2 bases at V and 3 bases at J, with 17 bases between. CDR3 DNA: TGTGCCAGCAGCTTACCATTGGGACACCCGTTCTACAATGAGCAGTTCTTC. Its translation: CASSLPLGHPFYNEQFF.

This chain connects TRBV6-5 to TRBJ2-1, with D possibly being TRBD1 (8 bases). V gave up 7 bases and J gave up 3 bases, with 16 bases separating them. The germline V gene encodes CDR1 MNHEY and CDR2 SVGAGI. The length of the CDR3 is 15 residues. The CDR3 DNA follows: TGTGCCAGCAACAGGGGGGGACAAATCTACAATGAGCAGTTCTTC. It encodes CASNRGGQIYNEQFF.

This rearrangement joins TRBV7-3 to TRBJ2-7; 14 bases align to TRBD2. The CDR3 runs 16 residues. The V and J ends lost 3 bases and 7 bases, in that order; junction bases with no gene match: 8. Germline V gene sequence: CDR1 SGHTA, CDR2 FQGTGA. Written as DNA, the CDR3 is TGTGCCAGCAGCTTTGACGGGACTAGCGGGAGAGGTGAGCAGTACTTC. This codes for CASSFDGTSGRGEQYF.

The J gene is TRBJ2-5, the V gene TRBV6-5; the match to TRBD1 covers 7 bases. The germline V gene has CDR1 MNHEY and CDR2 SVGAGI. The junction had 9 bases not matched to a gene; V was cut back by 6 bases and J by 5 bases. The CDR3 is 14 residues long. CDR3 protein: CASSRGQAMETQYF. As DNA, the CDR3 is TGTGCCAGCAGCCGCGGACAGGCGATGGAGACCCAGTACTTC.

This chain links TRBV5-4 with TRBJ2-2; possibly TRBD1 for D (6 bases). With 4 bases removed from V and 4 bases from J, the gap between germline ends came to 17 bases. CDR1 and CDR2 from the germline V gene are SGHNT and YYREEE (reference sequence). CDR3 length equals 16 residues. CDR3 in amino acids: CASSALGQRSTGELFF. CDR3 bases: TGTGCCAGCAGCGCGTTAGGACAGCGTAGCACCGGGGAGCTGTTTTTT.

This chain uses TRBV7-6 with TRBJ2-5; D remains unclear. V was trimmed by 3 bases and J by 2 bases, leaving 7 bases between them. Germline V gives CDR1 SGHVS, CDR2 FNYEAQ. CDR3 size: 13 residues. The CDR3 loop is CASSFGPQETQYF. The CDR3 nucleotides are TGTGCCAGCAGCTTTGGGCCACAAGAGACCCAGTACTTC.

This rearrangement joins TRBV5-6 to TRBJ2-4; tentatively, D is TRBD2 (6 bases). V lost 0 bases, J lost 0 bases, and 10 bases lay in between. In germline, CDR1 is SGHDT, CDR2 YYEEEE. CDR3 length: 16 amino acids. CDR3 protein: CASSLGAGLAKNIQYF. The CDR3 DNA sequence: TGTGCCAGCAGCTTGGGGGCGGGACTAGCCAAAAACATTCAGTACTTC.

The chain joins TRBV19 to TRBJ1-3; D is uncertain. The CDR3 runs 15 residues. Trimming shortened V by 7 bases and J by 0 bases, and 13 bases separated the two germline ends. The germline V gene has CDR1 LNHDA and CDR2 SQIVND (reference sequence). CDR3 DNA: TGTGCCAGTACCCTGGGCGTTTTCTCTGGAAACACCATATATTTT. Protein product: CASTLGVFSGNTIYF. Based on the CDR3 plus reference TRBV19 and TRBJ1-3, the full variable domain is DGGITQSPKYLFRKEGQNVTLSCEQNLNHDAMYWYRQDPGQGLRLIYYSQIVNDFQKGDIAEGYSVSREKKESFPLTVTSAQKNPTAFYLCASTLGVFSGNTIYFGEGSWLTVV.

This clone has just a few counts. The chain couples TRBV6-5 to TRBJ1-1, with unresolved D. CDR1 and CDR2 (germline): MNHEY, SVGAGI. This CDR3 has 15 residues. With 7 bases removed from V and 0 bases from J, the gap between germline ends came to 15 bases. The CDR3 DNA is TGTGCCAGCAATCTGGGGAGGGCGATGAACACTGAAGCTTTCTTT. Protein sequence: CASNLGRAMNTEAFF.

This clone was counted between two and nine times. The V gene is TRBV5-4, the J gene TRBJ2-7; 14 bases agree with TRBD2. Germline V gene lookup returns CDR1 SGHNT and CDR2 YYREEE (reference sequence). J was trimmed by 6 bases and V by 3 bases; bases with no gene match: 5. The CDR3 sequence is 15 residues long. The CDR3 region has the DNA TGTGCCAGCAGCTCGGGACTAGCGGGGGTTCGCGAGCAGTACTTC. Protein product: CASSSGLAGVREQYF.

The chain has TRBV6-4 and TRBJ1-1; 8 nucleotides agree with TRBD1. V lost 4 bases, J lost 5 bases, and 6 bases stayed unmatched. Per the germline V gene, CDR1 is MRHNA and CDR2 is SNTAGT. The CDR3 runs to 14 residues. Written as DNA, the CDR3 is TGTGCCAGCAGTGCTATACAGGGGGGTACTGAAGCTTTCTTT. Amino acid sequence: CASSAIQGGTEAFF.

The chain joins TRBV5-1 to TRBJ1-1; tentatively, D is TRBD1 (5 bases). Germline V gives CDR1 SGHRS, CDR2 YFSETQ. The CDR3 has 15 amino acids. V lost 0 bases, J lost 1 base, and 10 bases lay in between. The CDR3 DNA follows: TGCGCCAGCAGCTTGGGGGACGGGGGGAACACTGAAGCTTTCTTT. Encoded protein: CASSLGDGGNTEAFF.

This sequence joins TRBV7-5 and TRBJ2-1; no check of the table's D call, TRBD2, against the DNA was made. TRBV7-5 is deemed a pseudogene. The CDR3 extends over 16 amino acids. The CDR3 DNA reads TGTGCCAGAAGCTGGGGGACTAGCGGACTCTACAATGAGCAGTTCTTC. It is translated as CARSWGTSGLYNEQFF.

This clone has a handful of counts. This chain's CDR3 is CASSQGRAKGFYGYTF. The CDR3 region has the DNA TGCGCCAGCAGCCAAGGCAGGGCTAAGGGTTTCTATGGCTACACCTTC. V gene TRBV4-1 combines with J gene TRBJ1-2; D perhaps matches TRBD1 (5 bases). With 1 base removed from V and 4 bases from J, the gap between germline ends came to 16 bases. Germline values: CDR1 MGHRA, CDR2 YSYEKL. This CDR3 spans 16 amino acids.

The J gene is TRBJ2-3, the V gene TRBV5-1; 12 nucleotides agree with TRBD1. With 6 bases clipped from V and 4 bases from J, the junction kept 12 bases outside the gene matches. The CDR3 has 17 residues. CDR1 and CDR2 from the germline V gene are SGHRS and YFSETQ. The CDR3: CASTGTGGPRGSDTQYF. DNA for the CDR3: TGCGCCAGCACCGGGACAGGGGGCCCCCGCGGATCAGATACGCAGTATTTT.

CDR3 amino acids: CASSDPGQSNYGYTF. CDR3 nucleotides: TGTGCCAGCAGTGATCCGGGACAATCTAACTATGGCTACACCTTC. This chain connects TRBV6-2 or TRBV6-3 to TRBJ1-2; maybe TRBD1 (6 bases). The germline CDR1 and CDR2 sequences are MNHEY and SVGEGT. CDR3 length: 15 amino acids. V was trimmed by 5 bases and J by 0 bases, leaving 13 bases between them.

The chain is built from TRBV7-9 and TRBJ1-2; D uncertain. The CDR3 has 14 amino acids. Germline CDR1 SEHNR, CDR2 FQNEAQ (reference sequence). V lost 8 bases to trimming and J lost 1 base, with 14 bases between them. The CDR3 reads CASRPIQDNYGYTF. The DNA of the CDR3 is TGTGCCAGCCGCCCCATCCAGGATAACTATGGCTACACCTTC. Complete variable domain (other parts from reference TRBV7-9 and TRBJ1-2): DTGVSQNPRHKITKRGQNVTFRCDPISEHNRLYWYRQTLGQGPEFLTYFQNEAQLEKSRLLSDRFSAERPKGSFSTLEIQRTEQGDSAMYLCASRPIQDNYGYTFGSGTRLTVV.

This CDR3 is CASSSPGQGVHEQYF. For the CDR3, the DNA is TGTGCCAGCAGTTCGCCGGGACAGGGGGTTCACGAGCAGTACTTC. The chain employs TRBV27 and TRBJ2-7, with 11 bases lining up with TRBD1. Germline CDR1 is MNHEY and CDR2 is SMNVEV (reference sequence). The CDR3 is 15 residues long. V lost 4 bases, J lost 5 bases, and 7 bases stayed unmatched.

The chain carries TRBV7-9 and TRBJ2-1; TRBD2 matches 9 bases. This CDR3 comprises 15 residues. Germline-derived CDR1 and CDR2 are SEHNR and FQNEAQ (reference sequence). J was trimmed by 6 bases and V by 3 bases; bases with no gene match: 6. The CDR3 DNA follows: TGTGCCAGCAGCTTTTCTGGCGGGAGGGCCAATGAGCAGTTCTTC. This codes for CASSFSGGRANEQFF.

The chain recombines TRBV15 with TRBJ2-7; D possibly corresponds to TRBD1 (7 bases). Trimming cost V 3 bases and J 3 bases, with 12 bases left between them. Per the germline V gene, CDR1 is LNHNV and CDR2 is YYDKDF (reference sequence). This CDR3 is built from 14 residues. The CDR3 loop is CATSRHRGGYEQYF. CDR3 bases: TGTGCCACCAGCAGGCACAGGGGAGGCTACGAGCAGTACTTC.

The chain combines TRBV10-3 with TRBJ2-3, with TRBD1 matching 8 bases. The CDR3 length is 14 residues. Trimming removed 6 bases from V and 3 bases from J; junction bases left unmatched: 5. Germline CDR1 is ENHRY and CDR2 is SYGVKD. In nucleotides, the CDR3 is TGTGCCATCAGGGGCCGACAGGGGACAGATACGCAGTATTTT. Its protein product is CAIRGRQGTDTQYF.

The chain joins TRBV6-6 to TRBJ2-3, with 10 nucleotides matching TRBD1. Germline V lookup: CDR1 MNHNY, CDR2 SVGAGI (reference sequence). With V trimmed by 2 bases and J by 4 bases, 6 bases remained unmatched. This CDR3 contains 16 residues. Here the CDR3 reads CASSYLGQGRPDTQYF. CDR3 DNA: TGTGCCAGCAGTTACCTGGGACAGGGGCGGCCAGATACGCAGTATTTT.

This chain joins TRBV5-4 and TRBJ2-3; TRBD1 matches 8 bases. The length of the CDR3 is 15 residues. CDR1 and CDR2 (germline): SGHNT, YYREEE (reference sequence). V gave up 2 bases and J gave up 2 bases; unmatched junction bases: 4. This CDR3 is CASSLGDRSTDTQYF. CDR3 bases: TGTGCCAGCAGCTTAGGGGACAGGTCCACAGATACGCAGTATTTT.

The chain uses TRBV5-1 and TRBJ2-7; TRBD2 matches at 14 bases. The CDR3 is 16 residues long. V lost 0 bases to trimming and J lost 5 bases; unmatched junction nucleotides: 4. In germline, CDR1 is SGHRS, CDR2 YFSETQ. The chain's CDR3 is CASSLGGLAGVDEQYF. DNA for the CDR3: TGCGCCAGCAGCTTGGGGGGACTAGCGGGAGTCGACGAGCAGTACTTC. Full variable domain (rest looked up from reference TRBV5-1 and TRBJ2-7): KAGVTQTPRYLIKTRGQQVTLSCSPISGHRSVSWYQQTPGQGLQFLFEYFSETQRNKGNFPGRFSGRQFSNSRSEMNVSTLELGDSALYLCASSLGGLAGVDEQYFGPGTRLTVT.